The 3 T cell receptor beta chains listed next were all sequenced from one sample in a study of blood T cell repertoires in COVID-19. Sequencing used immunoSEQ multiplex PCR; TCRdb keeps in-frame clones, though not all of them. This table has some 240,000 clones, around 85% appearing once. Sequencing input: peripheral blood. Every receptor here comes from an elderly woman with acute or convalescent COVID-19.

This clone has only a few counts. This chain uses TRBV6-6 with TRBJ2-7; D uncertain. The germline gives CDR1 MNHNY, CDR2 SVGAGI (reference sequence). CDR3 length: 13 residues. Trimming cost V 2 bases and J 3 bases, with 8 bases left between them. Here the CDR3 DNA reads TGTGCCAGCAGTTACGCGGCAAACTACGAGCAGTACTTC. It translates to CASSYAANYEQYF.

This chain uses TRBV3-1 (or the pseudogene TRBV3-2) with TRBJ2-3; 8 positions match TRBD2. V was clipped by 4 bases and J by 4 bases; unmatched bases: 10. The germline gives CDR1 LGHDT, CDR2 YNNKEL (reference sequence). The CDR3 totals 16 residues. CDR3 DNA sequence: TGTGCCAGCAGCCCGACGGGGGGGCCTTGGTCAGATACGCAGTATTTT. Its protein product is CASSPTGGPWSDTQYF.

The chain recombines TRBV6-5 with TRBJ1-5; TRBD1 is a possible D gene (5 bases). Germline CDR1 is MNHEY and CDR2 is SVGAGI. V was cut by 5 bases and J by 6 bases, with 14 bases left in between. CDR3 length equals 14 residues. DNA of the CDR3: TGTGCCAGCAGTCCCAGGACGGGGGGTCAGCCCCAGCATTTT. Protein sequence: CASSPRTGGQPQHF.